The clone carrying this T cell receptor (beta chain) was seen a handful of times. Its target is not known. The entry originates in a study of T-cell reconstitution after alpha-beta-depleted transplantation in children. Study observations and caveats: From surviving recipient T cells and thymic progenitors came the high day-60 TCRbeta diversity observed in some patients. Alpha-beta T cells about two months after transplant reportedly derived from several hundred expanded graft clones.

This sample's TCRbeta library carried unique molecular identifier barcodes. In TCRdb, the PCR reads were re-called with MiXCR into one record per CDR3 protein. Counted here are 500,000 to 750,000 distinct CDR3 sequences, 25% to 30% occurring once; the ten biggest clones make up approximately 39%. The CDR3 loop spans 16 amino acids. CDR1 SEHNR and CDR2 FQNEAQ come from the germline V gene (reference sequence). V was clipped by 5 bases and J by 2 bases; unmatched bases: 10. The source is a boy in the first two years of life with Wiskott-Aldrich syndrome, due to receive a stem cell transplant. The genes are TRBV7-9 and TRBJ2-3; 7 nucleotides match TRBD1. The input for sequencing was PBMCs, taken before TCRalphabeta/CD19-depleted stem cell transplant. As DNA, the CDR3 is TGTGCCAGCAGCAAACACCAGGGGGTTGTCACAGATACGCAGTATTTT. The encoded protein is CASSKHQGVVTDTQYF.